These 22 T cell receptor beta chains share one sample of origin, sequenced in a study of radiation and T cells in renal cell carcinoma. Time point specified: blood 4 weeks post-SBRT, at nephrectomy. Treatment reported: 15 Gy SBRT to primary tumor, nephrectomy 4 weeks later. The protocol was immunoSEQ multiplex PCR, while the TCRdb copy is restricted to in-frame clones and leaves out a portion. The sample includes 40,000 to 45,000 clones, about 84% of them seen just once. The specimen was blood, collected from a patient whose treatment included radiotherapy and nephrectomy. The receptors were gathered from a woman in her 70s with renal cell carcinoma.

The chain employs TRBV27 and TRBJ1-6; weak D call: TRBD1 (5 bases). Trimming removed 4 bases from V and 10 bases from J, with 11 bases in between. Per germline, CDR1 MNHEY and CDR2 SMNVEV (reference sequence). This CDR3 comprises 13 residues. The chain's CDR3 is CASSYPGGSPLHF. CDR3 nucleotides: TGTGCCAGCAGTTATCCGGGGGGATCACCCCTCCACTTT.

This clone was detected only once. V is TRBV5-5 and J is TRBJ2-3, with TRBD2 matching over 14 bases. The CDR3 runs to 17 residues. The ends lost 4 bases at V and 4 bases at J; junction bases unmatched: 8. The germline V gene has CDR1 SGHKS and CDR2 YYEKEE (reference sequence). CDR3 sequence: CASSPGLAGGMADTQYF. As DNA, the CDR3 is TGTGCCAGCAGCCCTGGACTAGCGGGGGGAATGGCAGATACGCAGTATTTT.

The rearrangement uses TRBV7-2 and TRBJ2-3, with 7 bases that match TRBD2. The CDR3 length is 18 residues. V was clipped by 6 bases and J by 0 bases; unmatched bases: 15. Germline V CDR1 and CDR2: SGHTA, FQGNSA. The chain's CDR3 is CASSSRAGAGPSTDTQYF. In DNA, the CDR3 is TGTGCCAGCAGTTCTAGGGCGGGAGCTGGTCCTAGCACAGATACGCAGTATTTT.

Worth noting for this clone: Different DNA sequences within this sample yield the same CDR3. This chain links TRBV5-1 with TRBJ2-7; TRBD1 matches 10 bases. The germline gives CDR1 SGHRS, CDR2 YFSETQ. J was trimmed by 4 bases and V by 5 bases; bases with no gene match: 3. This CDR3 comprises 13 residues. Written as DNA, the CDR3 is TGCGCCAGCAGTTCGGGACAGGGGTACGAGCAGTACTTC. Amino acid sequence: CASSSGQGYEQYF.

This sequence joins TRBV11-3 and TRBJ2-2, with D possibly matching TRBD1 (6 bases). Germline CDR1 is SGHNT and CDR2 is YENEEA. The length of the CDR3 is 15 residues. V lost 5 bases to trimming and J lost 6 bases, with 16 bases between them. The CDR3 sequence: CASSQGQVDSGELFF. CDR3 DNA: TGTGCCAGCAGCCAGGGGCAGGTGGATTCCGGGGAGCTGTTTTTT. Using reference TRBV11-3 and TRBJ2-2 for the parts outside the CDR3, the full variable domain is EAGVVQSPRYKIIEKKQPVAFWCNPISGHNTLYWYLQNLGQGPELLIRYENEEAVDDSQLPKDRFSAERLKGVDSTLKIQPAELGDSAVYLCASSQGQVDSGELFFGEGSRLTVL.

The J gene is TRBJ1-1, the V gene TRBV19; TRBD1 is a possible D gene (5 bases). The CDR3 spans 12 residues. With 8 bases removed from V and 6 bases from J, the gap between germline ends came to 13 bases. Germline V gene lookup returns CDR1 LNHDA and CDR2 SQIVND (reference sequence). The CDR3 coding sequence is TGTGCCAGTGCGGGGGGGAGAGCTGAAGCTTTCTTT. Translated: CASAGGRAEAFF.

The rearrangement joins TRBV5-4 to TRBJ1-2; D is unclear. This CDR3 contains 15 residues. The V end was cut by 4 bases, the J end by 0 bases, with 13 bases between. The germline CDR1 and CDR2 sequences are SGHNT and YYREEE (reference sequence). CDR3 in amino acids: CASSIDGVTNYGYTF. In DNA, the CDR3 is TGTGCCAGCAGCATTGATGGGGTGACTAACTATGGCTACACCTTC.

The V and J genes are TRBV27 and TRBJ2-7, with D hard to call. CDR1 and CDR2 (germline): MNHEY, SMNVEV (reference sequence). Trimming shortened V by 2 bases and J by 2 bases, and 1 base separated the two germline ends. The CDR3 runs 11 residues. This CDR3 is CASSLTYEQYF. CDR3 nucleotide sequence: TGTGCCAGCAGTTTAACCTACGAGCAGTACTTC.

The CDR3, as DNA: TGCGCCAGCAGCTTGGAGGTCAGGGGGTGGGATACGCAGTATTTT. As protein: CASSLEVRGWDTQYF. The gene calls are TRBV5-1 and TRBJ2-3; 7 nucleotides match TRBD1. From germline, CDR1 is SGHRS and CDR2 YFSETQ. V was pared by 0 bases and J by 6 bases, with 7 bases of the junction left unmatched. This CDR3 contains 15 residues.

The rearrangement links TRBV19 to TRBJ2-7; TRBD1 aligns across 8 bases. From germline, CDR1 is LNHDA and CDR2 SQIVND (reference sequence). This CDR3 spans 16 amino acids. The trim removed 5 bases at V and 3 bases at J, leaving 12 bases unmatched. The CDR3 loop reads CASSAFPGQALYEQYF. Here the CDR3 DNA reads TGTGCCAGTAGTGCCTTTCCGGGACAGGCCCTCTACGAGCAGTACTTC.

This clone was counted a few times. The chain carries TRBV18 and TRBJ1-2, with D possibly TRBD1 on 5 matching bases. Germline V gene data show CDR1 as KGHSH and CDR2 as LQKENI. V was pared by 1 base and J by 4 bases, with 7 bases between. The CDR3 consists of 13 residues. CDR3 DNA sequence: TGTGCCAGCTCACCACGGCAGGGCTATGGCTACACCTTC. Translation gives CASSPRQGYGYTF.

V usage is TRBV6-6 and J usage is TRBJ2-5; D gene ambiguous. CDR3 length equals 12 residues. V was trimmed by 2 bases and J by 4 bases, leaving 5 bases between them. Germline-derived CDR1 and CDR2 are MNHNY and SVGAGI (reference sequence). This CDR3 reads CASSYTGETQYF. The CDR3 nucleotides are TGTGCCAGCAGTTACACTGGAGAGACCCAGTACTTC.

The rearrangement joins TRBV5-1 to TRBJ2-7; 11 bases line up with TRBD1. CDR3 length equals 14 residues. In germline, CDR1 is SGHRS, CDR2 YFSETQ. Trimming removed 4 bases from V and 4 bases from J; junction bases left unmatched: 4. CDR3 region: CASSAGQGVYEQYF. CDR3 bases: TGCGCCAGCAGCGCGGGACAGGGGGTATACGAGCAGTACTTC.

The chain joins TRBV4-1 to TRBJ1-2; D gene ambiguous. Germline lookup yields CDR1 MGHRA and CDR2 YSYEKL. The V and J ends lost 0 bases and 7 bases respectively, with 24 bases between them. This CDR3 region has 18 residues. CDR3 in amino acids: CASSQEKAGGLVWGGYTF. Here the CDR3 DNA reads TGCGCCAGCAGCCAAGAAAAAGCCGGAGGCCTAGTCTGGGGTGGCTACACCTTC.

V usage is TRBV7-9 and J usage is TRBJ2-1; D may be TRBD2 (5 bases). CDR1 is SEHNR, CDR2 FQNEAQ, per germline (reference sequence). This CDR3 contains 13 residues. Between the trimmed V and J ends, which lost 5 bases and 6 bases, there was a span of 11 bases. The CDR3 DNA reads as TGTGCCAGCAGCAAAGGAGGTTTCAATGAGCAGTTCTTC. Its protein product is CASSKGGFNEQFF.

The chain has TRBV6-5 and TRBJ1-1; 9 bases match TRBD1. There are 14 residues in the CDR3. After removal of 7 bases from V and 2 bases from J, the junction contained 5 bases not matched to a gene. CDR1 and CDR2 from the germline V gene are MNHEY and SVGAGI. DNA of the CDR3: TGTGCCAGCAATGTACAGGGGGCCAACACTGAAGCTTTCTTT. Residues: CASNVQGANTEAFF.

J is TRBJ2-1 and V is TRBV5-1; D might be TRBD1 (6 bases). The germline gives CDR1 SGHRS, CDR2 YFSETQ. Trimming took 0 bases from V and 5 from J, leaving 9 bases between them. The CDR3 has 14 residues. The DNA for the CDR3 is TGCGCCAGCAGCTTGGACAGGGAGAACAATGAGCAGTTCTTC. Translated, it gives CASSLDRENNEQFF.

The chain couples TRBV7-3 to TRBJ1-1; D gene uncertain. Germline CDR1 and CDR2: SGHTA and FQGTGA. The CDR3 loop spans 13 amino acids. The V and J ends lost 4 bases and 6 bases respectively, with 12 bases between them. The CDR3 DNA is TGTGCCAGCAGCTCAGCCCGAGACGCTGAAGCTTTCTTT. Its translation: CASSSARDAEAFF.

The V gene is TRBV6-5, the J gene TRBJ1-2, with TRBD1 identical over 8 bases. The germline V gene has CDR1 MNHEY and CDR2 SVGAGI. This CDR3 contains 13 residues. The V segment lost 5 bases and the J segment 4 bases; nucleotides outside the gene matches: 3. CDR3 in DNA: TGTGCCAGCAGTGCCACAGGGGGCTATGGCTACACCTTC. This encodes CASSATGGYGYTF.

This rearrangement joins TRBV29-1 to TRBJ2-5; D is unresolved. CDR1 and CDR2 (germline): SQVTM, ANQGSEA. The germline V and J ends were trimmed by 2 bases and 0 bases, with 10 bases remaining between them. The CDR3 totals 14 residues. CDR3 sequence reads: CSVELLADQETQYF. DNA for the CDR3: TGCAGCGTTGAACTACTGGCAGACCAAGAGACCCAGTACTTC.

V gene TRBV7-2 combines with J gene TRBJ1-2, with D perhaps TRBD1 (5 bases). Germline lookup yields CDR1 SGHTA and CDR2 FQGNSA. CDR3 size: 13 residues. V lost 6 bases and J 7 bases, leaving 15 bases between the germline ends. CDR3 region: CASRWDLSAGYTF. CDR3 sequence (DNA): TGTGCCAGCAGGTGGGACCTCTCGGCTGGCTACACCTTC.

The rearrangement links TRBV5-1 to TRBJ1-2; TRBD1 agrees at 7 bases. Germline V lookup: CDR1 SGHRS, CDR2 YFSETQ. J gave up 3 bases and V 4 bases, and 3 bases lay outside the gene matches. This CDR3 region has 13 residues. CDR3: CASSIGQDYGYTF. CDR3 DNA sequence: TGCGCCAGCAGCATCGGACAGGACTATGGCTACACCTTC.